The 10 T cell receptor beta chains below come from one sample, sequenced in a study of OX40 agonist ivuxolimab in advanced cancers. The protocol was immunoSEQ multiplex PCR, while the TCRdb copy is restricted to in-frame clones and leaves out a portion. The sample yields approximately 47,000 clones, roughly 86% seen once. The specimen was CD4+ or CD8+ T cells sorted from blood, collected in a trial of the OX40 agonist ivuxolimab. The receptor source for this set is an adult with an advanced solid tumor such as melanoma, head and neck, liver or kidney cancer.

The V and J genes are TRBV6-5 and TRBJ2-4; D could derive from TRBD1 or TRBD2 (8 bases each). V lost 3 bases and J lost 6, with 15 bases in between. CDR1 and CDR2 (germline): MNHEY, SVGAGI. This CDR3 contains 15 residues. The CDR3 is CASSYQGAGGNIQYF. CDR3 nucleotide sequence: TGTGCCAGCAGTTATCAGGGGGCGGGAGGAAACATTCAGTACTTC.

This clone was detected only a few times. J is TRBJ2-7 and V is TRBV30, with 9 bases identical to TRBD1. The CDR3 loop spans 12 amino acids. J gave up 3 bases and V 5 bases, and 2 bases lay outside the gene matches. Germline CDR1 reads GTSNPN; CDR2 reads SVGIG (reference sequence). The CDR3, as DNA: TGTGCCTGGGCGGGACAGGGCTACGAGCAGTACTTC. The encoded protein is CAWAGQGYEQYF.

The chain combines TRBV28 with TRBJ2-7, with D perhaps matching TRBD1 or TRBD2 (5 bases each). The length of the CDR3 is 18 residues. The germline gives CDR1 MDHEN, CDR2 SYDVKM. Trimming took off 5 bases at V and 1 base at J, with 24 bases between the two ends. CDR3 sequence reads: CASSTTYPRQSGSYEQYF. CDR3 sequence (DNA): TGTGCCAGCAGTACGACCTACCCGAGACAGTCGGGGTCCTACGAGCAGTACTTC.

This chain joins TRBV30 and TRBJ1-2, with D possibly TRBD1 on 6 matching bases. The CDR3 runs 14 residues. Trimming took off 3 bases at V and 0 bases at J, with 11 bases between the two ends. From germline, CDR1 is GTSNPN and CDR2 SVGIG (reference sequence). CDR3 coding DNA: TGTGCCTGGAGCGTACGGACAGCTAACTATGGCTACACCTTC. This encodes CAWSVRTANYGYTF.

The chain couples TRBV7-8 to TRBJ1-2, with TRBD1 identical over 7 bases. CDR3 size: 18 residues. J gave up 4 bases and V 1 base, and 15 bases lay outside the gene matches. CDR1 SGHVS and CDR2 FQNEAQ come from the germline V gene. DNA of the CDR3: TGTGCCAGCAGCTTAGGTCTGCGAGGGGGCGCGGGTGGCTATGGCTACACCTTC. Its protein product is CASSLGLRGGAGGYGYTF.

The rearrangement joins TRBV28 to TRBJ2-3; 9 bases agree with TRBD2. The CDR3 runs 15 residues. The V gene end was trimmed by 4 bases and the J gene end by 2 bases; junction bases not matched to a gene: 4. Looked up from germline, CDR1 is MDHEN and CDR2 is SYDVKM. The CDR3 here is CASSSTSGYTDTQYF. CDR3 DNA: TGTGCCAGCAGTTCTACTAGCGGGTACACAGATACGCAGTATTTT.

The rearrangement links TRBV27 to TRBJ2-7; D is perhaps TRBD1 (6 bases). Germline lookup yields CDR1 MNHEY and CDR2 SMNVEV (reference sequence). The length of the CDR3 is 14 residues. With 4 bases removed from V and 9 bases from J, the gap between germline ends came to 19 bases. The CDR3 region has the DNA TGTGCCAGCAGTTGGGGGCCTGGGAGTTTTCCGCAGTACTTC. This encodes CASSWGPGSFPQYF.

The genes are TRBV29-1 and TRBJ2-7, with a tentative D call TRBD2 (7 bases). The CDR3 is 13 residues long. The V gene lost 7 bases and the J gene lost 2 bases, with 15 bases spanning the gap. The germline gives CDR1 SQVTM, CDR2 ANQGSEA. Here the CDR3 DNA reads TGCAGCGCACAGGGACTAACTACCTACGAGCAGTACTTC. Translated: CSAQGLTTYEQYF.

This chain's CDR3 is CASSGDYPDTQYF. The CDR3 DNA sequence: TGTGCCAGCAGCGGAGACTATCCAGATACGCAGTATTTT. The chain couples TRBV7-3 to TRBJ2-3; perhaps TRBD2 as D (5 bases). V dropped 5 bases and J dropped 4 bases, with 10 bases sitting between them. The CDR3 loop spans 13 amino acids. CDR1 SGHTA and CDR2 FQGTGA come from the germline V gene.

The chain has TRBV5-1 and TRBJ1-3; D is unresolved. V was clipped by 4 bases and J by 8 bases, with 16 bases between them. The germline gives CDR1 SGHRS, CDR2 YFSETQ. The CDR3 consists of 14 residues. In DNA form, the CDR3 reads TGCGCCAGCAGCGGTCCGGAGGCGGGAGACACCATATATTTT. Translating gives CASSGPEAGDTIYF.